This T cell receptor (beta chain) appears in the sequencing data of a study of blood T cell repertoires in COVID-19 (dated by TCRdb to 2018 to 2020). Study-wide context: The collaborator samples originated in the United States, Italy and Spain and spanned the acute and convalescent phases of COVID-19. The prospective study material was composed of cDNA or gDNA derived from T cells, B-cell-depleted T cells, or PBMCs. Subjects who had been exposed to COVID-19, were actively infected with it, or had recovered from it provided the deeply sampled blood TCRbeta repertoires that made up the dataset. The repertoires were released in a freely available public database intended as a resource for research on the immune response to SARS-CoV-2. The samples were drawn from the first 160 participants of the ongoing ImmuneRACE study and from 950 to 1,500 subjects provided by 6 global collaborators. The sample metadata nearly always contained a de-identified subject ID, COVID-19 status, age in years and sex. Where available, HLA class I and class II types were taken from metadata supplied by the sample provider and were not determined by assay-based typing. Overall results and qualifications from the work: The quantity of clinical and demographic metadata differed by source and by participant and was supplied without curation.

Comments on this clone: The antigen this receptor binds is unknown. One end of the junction varies from germline; a read error may be responsible.

The CDR3 sequence holds 11 residues, the cysteine and phenylalanine included. The retained sequence is limited to the CDR3, 33 bases, with the frame set at the first base. CDR1 and CDR2 are drawn from the germline V gene (reference sequence): LNHDA, SQIVND. The collaborating institutions used their own protocols to collect whole blood in K2EDTA tubes. For TCRbeta analysis, collaborator samples were shipped as frozen whole blood, as isolated PBMCs, or as DNA extracted from either sample type. TCRbeta CDR3 regions were amplified from genomic DNA by means of the immunoSEQ Assay, a bias-controlled multiplex PCR. In the paper's pipeline: Within the assay, amplification of reference gene primers was used to estimate how many nucleated cells each sample contained. Sequence reads were collapsed and filtered to measure the absolute abundance of every unique TCRbeta CDR3 rearrangement. For each sample, productive Simpson clonality was calculated by taking the square root of Simpson's diversity index across productive rearrangements. TCRdb obtained this table from immuneACCESS and retained in-frame rearrangements with V and J assigned. These tables miss some clones; where compared with another copy, unresolved V genes account for less than half of the shortfall, and the remainder is unexplained. V, J and clone size reflect that table, while D and trimming were determined from the DNA. The sample has some 120,000 clones on record, roughly 83% of them singletons. Jointly, the top ten make up around 2% of the sample.

This chain joins TRBV19 to TRBJ1-2; TRBD1 might be the D gene, on 5 matching bases. The TCR was taken from a man aged 30 to 45 with acute or convalescent COVID-19. Specimen: peripheral blood. The nucleotide sequence reads TGTGCCGGTAGCGACAGATATGGCTACACCTTC. Its amino acids are CAGSDRYGYTF.